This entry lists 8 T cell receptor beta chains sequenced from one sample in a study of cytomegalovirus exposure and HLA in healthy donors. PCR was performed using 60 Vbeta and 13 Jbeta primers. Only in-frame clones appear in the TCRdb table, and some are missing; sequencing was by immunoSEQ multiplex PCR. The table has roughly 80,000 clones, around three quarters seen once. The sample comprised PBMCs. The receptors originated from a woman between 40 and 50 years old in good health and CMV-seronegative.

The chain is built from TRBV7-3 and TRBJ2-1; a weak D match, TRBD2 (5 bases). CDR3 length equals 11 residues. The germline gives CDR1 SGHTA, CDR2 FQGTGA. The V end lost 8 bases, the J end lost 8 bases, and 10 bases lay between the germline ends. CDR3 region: CASGNGDEQFF. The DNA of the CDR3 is TGTGCCAGCGGGAACGGGGATGAGCAGTTCTTC.

CDR3 loop: CAISQTGGGYTF. CDR3 nucleotides: TGTGCCATCAGCCAGACAGGGGGTGGCTACACCTTC. J is TRBJ1-2 and V is TRBV10-3; 9 bases are shared with TRBD1. The CDR3 runs to 12 residues. Germline CDR1 ENHRY, CDR2 SYGVKD. The V segment lost 6 bases and the J segment 7 bases; nucleotides outside the gene matches: 3.

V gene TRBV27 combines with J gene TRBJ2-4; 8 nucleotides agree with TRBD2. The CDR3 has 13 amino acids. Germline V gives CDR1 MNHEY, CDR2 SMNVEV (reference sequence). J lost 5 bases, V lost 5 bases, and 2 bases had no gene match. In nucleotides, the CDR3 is TGTGCCAGCAGTGGACTAGCAGAAAACATTCAGTACTTC. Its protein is CASSGLAENIQYF.

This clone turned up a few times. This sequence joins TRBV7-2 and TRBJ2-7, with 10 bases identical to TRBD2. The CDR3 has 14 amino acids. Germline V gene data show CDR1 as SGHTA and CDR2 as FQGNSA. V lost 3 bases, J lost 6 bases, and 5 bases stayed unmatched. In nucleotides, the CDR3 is TGTGCCAGCAGCTTCCTAGCGGGGGACGGCGAGCAGTACTTC. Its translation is CASSFLAGDGEQYF.

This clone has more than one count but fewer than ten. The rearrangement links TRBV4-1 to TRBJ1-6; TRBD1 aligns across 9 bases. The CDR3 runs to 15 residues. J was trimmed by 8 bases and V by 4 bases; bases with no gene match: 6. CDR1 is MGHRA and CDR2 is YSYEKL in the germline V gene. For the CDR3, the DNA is TGCGCCAGCAGCCGTGGGACAGGGAGGGATTCACCCCTCCACTTT. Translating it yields CASSRGTGRDSPLHF.

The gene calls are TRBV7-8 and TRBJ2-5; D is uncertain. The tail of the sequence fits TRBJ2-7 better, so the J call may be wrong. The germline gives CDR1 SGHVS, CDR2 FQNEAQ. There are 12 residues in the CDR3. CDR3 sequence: CASSLGDNEQYF. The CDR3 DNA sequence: TGTGCCAGCAGCTTAGGTGACAACGAGCAGTACTTC.

The CDR3 protein is CASSPLGRPLNQETQYF. Here the CDR3 DNA reads TGTGCCAGCTCACCTTTGGGGAGACCGCTGAACCAAGAGACCCAGTACTTC. The chain links TRBV18 to TRBJ2-5; weak D call: TRBD2 (5 bases). Per germline, CDR1 KGHSH and CDR2 LQKENI. Trimming shortened V by 3 bases and J by 0 bases, and 17 bases separated the two germline ends. The CDR3 is made up of 17 amino acids. Drawing the rest from reference TRBV18 and TRBJ2-5, the complete variable domain is NAGVMQNPRHLVRRRGQEARLRCSPMKGHSHVYWYRQLPEEGLKFMVYLQKENIIDESGMPKERFSAEFPKEGPSILRIQQVVRGDSAAYFCASSPLGRPLNQETQYFGPGTRLLVL.

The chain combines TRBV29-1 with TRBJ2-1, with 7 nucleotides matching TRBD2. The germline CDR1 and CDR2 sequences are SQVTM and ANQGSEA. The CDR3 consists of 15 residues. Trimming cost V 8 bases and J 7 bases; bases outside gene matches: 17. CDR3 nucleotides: TGCAGCACTGGGGGGGGGAGGGCCCTGGGGAATGAGCAGTTCTTC. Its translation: CSTGGGRALGNEQFF.